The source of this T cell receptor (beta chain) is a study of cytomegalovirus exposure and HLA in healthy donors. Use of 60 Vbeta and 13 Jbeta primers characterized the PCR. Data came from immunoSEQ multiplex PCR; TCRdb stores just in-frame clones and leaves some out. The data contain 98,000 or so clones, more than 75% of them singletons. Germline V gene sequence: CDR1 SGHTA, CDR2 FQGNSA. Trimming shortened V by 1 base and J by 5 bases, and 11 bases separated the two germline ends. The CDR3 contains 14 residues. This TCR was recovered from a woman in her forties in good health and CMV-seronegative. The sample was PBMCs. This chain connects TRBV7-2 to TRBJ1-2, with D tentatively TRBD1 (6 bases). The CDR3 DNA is TGTGCCAGCAGCTTAGTCCGGACAGCTTATGGCTACACCTTC. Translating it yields CASSLVRTAYGYTF.